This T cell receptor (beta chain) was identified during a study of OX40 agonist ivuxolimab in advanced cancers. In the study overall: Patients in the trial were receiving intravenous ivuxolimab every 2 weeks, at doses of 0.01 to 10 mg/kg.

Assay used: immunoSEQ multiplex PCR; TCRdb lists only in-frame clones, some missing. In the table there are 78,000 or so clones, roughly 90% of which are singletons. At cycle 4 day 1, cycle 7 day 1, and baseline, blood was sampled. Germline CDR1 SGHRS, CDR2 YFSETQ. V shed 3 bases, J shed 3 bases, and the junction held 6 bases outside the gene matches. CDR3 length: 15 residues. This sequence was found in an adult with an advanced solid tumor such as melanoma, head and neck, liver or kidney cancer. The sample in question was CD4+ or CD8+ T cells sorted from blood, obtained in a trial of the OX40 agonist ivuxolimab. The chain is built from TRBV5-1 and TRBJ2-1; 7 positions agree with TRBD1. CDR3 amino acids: CASSSGGEFYNEQFF. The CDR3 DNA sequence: TGCGCCAGCAGCTCAGGGGGAGAGTTCTACAATGAGCAGTTCTTC.